This T cell receptor (beta chain) was identified during a study of OX40 agonist ivuxolimab in advanced cancers. Study-level information: Of mixed ages from about 23 to 79 and averaging approximately 60 years, the group was 65% to 85% male. Partial responses were recorded for three patients, including one with hepatocellular carcinoma and two with cutaneous melanoma. General study results and limits: Circulating CD4+ and CD8+ T cells showed clonal expansion by week 6 at 0.1 to 3.0 mg/kg. Near-lowest levels of clonal expansion characterized partial responders at 0.1-3.0 mg/kg.

Details on this clone: Its antigen is undetermined.

Repertoires were generated with immunoSEQ multiplex PCR, while TCRdb's copy carries only in-frame clones and drops some. Among fewer than 30,000 clones listed, about 87% were seen once. The germline CDR1 and CDR2 sequences are SNHLY and FYNNEI. Trimming left V 6 bases short and J 0 bases short, with 8 bases between. The CDR3 runs 14 residues. This material consisted of CD4+ or CD8+ T cells sorted from blood, taken in a trial of the OX40 agonist ivuxolimab. This chain uses TRBV2 with TRBJ1-4, with D uncertain. The clonotype comes from an adult with an advanced solid tumor such as melanoma, head and neck, liver or kidney cancer. The CDR3 bases are TGTGCCAGCAGGAGAGCCGCAACTAATGAAAAACTGTTTTTT. Translating it yields CASRRAATNEKLFF.